This TCR beta chain was sequenced for a study of T-cell memory formation after mild COVID-19. Study at large: In these data, TCR clusters were largely donor specific. Study-level results: Day 15 to 85 contracting clones showed balanced CD4/CD8; day 15 to 37 expanders favored CD4+. Memory cells collected pre-infection included some clones that later responded, suggesting cross-reactive memory joined. For contracting clones, CD4+ ones sat mainly in CM and EM, CD8+ in EMRA.

One entry per CDR3 protein results from TCRdb running MiXCR on the 5' RACE reads. This table has over 500,000 distinct CDR3 sequences, approximately 15% appearing once. This clonotype was detected a few times. The antigen remains undetermined. The CDR3 loop spans 15 amino acids. The V and J ends lost 2 bases and 4 bases, in that order; junction bases with no gene match: 8. Germline loops: CDR1 SQVTM, CDR2 ANQGSEA. The receptor comes from an adult woman who had mild COVID-19 (a few samples of this study predate the infection). Cell type and time point are not known. The specimen was PBMCs or a T cell subset sorted from them (not recorded which). The chain has TRBV29-1 and TRBJ2-5; 9 bases agree with TRBD2. CDR3 DNA sequence: TGCAGCGTTGAATGGAGCTGGACTAGCGTAGAGACCCAGTACTTC. This sequence encodes CSVEWSWTSVETQYF.